This record looks at one T cell receptor beta chain sequence and its context. Its cognate antigen is unknown. V lost 8 bases and J 8 bases, leaving 9 bases between the germline ends. Germline assignment: CDR1 SNHLY and CDR2 FYNNEI. The CDR3 spans 10 residues. The entry originates in a study of a mutant IDH1 vaccine in newly diagnosed glioma. Looking at the study overall: Patients came in for eight vaccinations, in weeks 1, 3, 5, 7, 11, 15, 19 and 23. Patients began vaccination 4-6 weeks after radiotherapy alone, or with temozolomide cycles. Study outcomes and limitations: In 80% to 95% of patients, immune responses induced by the vaccine occurred.

Produced via immunoSEQ multiplex PCR; TCRdb's table is partial and in-frame only. The sample comprises about 20,000 clones, roughly four fifths of which are singletons, and 13% rests with the top ten. The time point here: week 23, last vaccination. Vaccine doses each comprised 300 ug of mutant IDH1 20-mer peptide, with topical imiquimod. Newly diagnosed WHO grade 3 or 4 IDH1-mutant, ATRX-lost astrocytomas were identified in the donors. The clonotype was recovered from a man aged 25-45 years with glioma. Specimen: PBMCs, collected from a glioma patient whose treatment included an IDH1 peptide vaccine. J is TRBJ1-1 and V is TRBV2; D gene uncertain. CDR3 amino acids: CASGVQEAFF. The CDR3 bases are TGTGCCAGCGGGGTCCAGGAAGCTTTCTTT.